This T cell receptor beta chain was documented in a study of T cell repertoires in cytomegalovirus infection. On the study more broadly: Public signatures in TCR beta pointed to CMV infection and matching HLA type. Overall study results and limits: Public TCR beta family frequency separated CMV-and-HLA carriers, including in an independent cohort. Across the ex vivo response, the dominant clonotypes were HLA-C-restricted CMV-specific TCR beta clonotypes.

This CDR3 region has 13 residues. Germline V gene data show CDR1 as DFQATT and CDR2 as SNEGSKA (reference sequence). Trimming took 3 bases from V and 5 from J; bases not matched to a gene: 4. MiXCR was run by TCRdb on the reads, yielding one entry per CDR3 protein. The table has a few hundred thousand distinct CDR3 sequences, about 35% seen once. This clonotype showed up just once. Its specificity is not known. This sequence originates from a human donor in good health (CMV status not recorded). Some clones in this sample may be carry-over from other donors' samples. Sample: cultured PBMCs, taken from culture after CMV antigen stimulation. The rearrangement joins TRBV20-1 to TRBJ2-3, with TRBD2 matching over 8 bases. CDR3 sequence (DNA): TGCAGTGCTAGGAGAAGCGGGAGAGATACGCAGTATTTT. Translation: CSARRSGRDTQYF.